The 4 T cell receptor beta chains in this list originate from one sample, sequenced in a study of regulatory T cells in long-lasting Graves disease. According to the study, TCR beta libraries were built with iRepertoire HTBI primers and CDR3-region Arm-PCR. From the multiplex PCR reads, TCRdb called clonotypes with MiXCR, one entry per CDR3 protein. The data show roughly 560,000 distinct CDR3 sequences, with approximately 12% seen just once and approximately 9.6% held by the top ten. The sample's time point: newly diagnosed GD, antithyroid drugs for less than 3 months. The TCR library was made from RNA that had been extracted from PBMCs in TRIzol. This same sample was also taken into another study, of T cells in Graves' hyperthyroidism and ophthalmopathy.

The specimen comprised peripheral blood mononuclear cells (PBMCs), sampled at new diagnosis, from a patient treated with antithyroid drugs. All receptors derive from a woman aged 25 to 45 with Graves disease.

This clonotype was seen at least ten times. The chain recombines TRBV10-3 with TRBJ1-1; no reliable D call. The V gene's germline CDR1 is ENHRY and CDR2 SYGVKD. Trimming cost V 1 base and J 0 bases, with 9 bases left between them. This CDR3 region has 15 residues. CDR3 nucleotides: TGTGCCATCAGTGAGTACGGGCTCATGAACACTGAAGCTTTCTTT. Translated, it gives CAISEYGLMNTEAFF.

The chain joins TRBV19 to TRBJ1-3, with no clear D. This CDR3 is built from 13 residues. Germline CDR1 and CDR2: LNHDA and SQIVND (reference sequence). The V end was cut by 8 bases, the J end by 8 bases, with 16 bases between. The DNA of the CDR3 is TGTGCCAGTGCCCACGGGAACCGGGACACCATATATTTT. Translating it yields CASAHGNRDTIYF.

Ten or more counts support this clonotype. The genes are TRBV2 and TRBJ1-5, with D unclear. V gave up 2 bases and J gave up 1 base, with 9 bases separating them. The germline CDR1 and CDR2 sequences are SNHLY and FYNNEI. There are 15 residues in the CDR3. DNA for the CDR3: TGTGCCAGCAGTGAACGAGGGTTGAGCAATCAGCCCCAGCATTTT. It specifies CASSERGLSNQPQHF.

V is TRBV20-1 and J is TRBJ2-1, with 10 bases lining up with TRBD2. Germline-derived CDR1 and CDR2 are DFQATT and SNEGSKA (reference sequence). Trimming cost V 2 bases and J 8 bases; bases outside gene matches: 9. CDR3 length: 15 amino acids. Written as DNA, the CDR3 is TGCAGTGCTAGAAGTCGTAGCGGGAGGTTCGATGAGCAGTTCTTC. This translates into CSARSRSGRFDEQFF.